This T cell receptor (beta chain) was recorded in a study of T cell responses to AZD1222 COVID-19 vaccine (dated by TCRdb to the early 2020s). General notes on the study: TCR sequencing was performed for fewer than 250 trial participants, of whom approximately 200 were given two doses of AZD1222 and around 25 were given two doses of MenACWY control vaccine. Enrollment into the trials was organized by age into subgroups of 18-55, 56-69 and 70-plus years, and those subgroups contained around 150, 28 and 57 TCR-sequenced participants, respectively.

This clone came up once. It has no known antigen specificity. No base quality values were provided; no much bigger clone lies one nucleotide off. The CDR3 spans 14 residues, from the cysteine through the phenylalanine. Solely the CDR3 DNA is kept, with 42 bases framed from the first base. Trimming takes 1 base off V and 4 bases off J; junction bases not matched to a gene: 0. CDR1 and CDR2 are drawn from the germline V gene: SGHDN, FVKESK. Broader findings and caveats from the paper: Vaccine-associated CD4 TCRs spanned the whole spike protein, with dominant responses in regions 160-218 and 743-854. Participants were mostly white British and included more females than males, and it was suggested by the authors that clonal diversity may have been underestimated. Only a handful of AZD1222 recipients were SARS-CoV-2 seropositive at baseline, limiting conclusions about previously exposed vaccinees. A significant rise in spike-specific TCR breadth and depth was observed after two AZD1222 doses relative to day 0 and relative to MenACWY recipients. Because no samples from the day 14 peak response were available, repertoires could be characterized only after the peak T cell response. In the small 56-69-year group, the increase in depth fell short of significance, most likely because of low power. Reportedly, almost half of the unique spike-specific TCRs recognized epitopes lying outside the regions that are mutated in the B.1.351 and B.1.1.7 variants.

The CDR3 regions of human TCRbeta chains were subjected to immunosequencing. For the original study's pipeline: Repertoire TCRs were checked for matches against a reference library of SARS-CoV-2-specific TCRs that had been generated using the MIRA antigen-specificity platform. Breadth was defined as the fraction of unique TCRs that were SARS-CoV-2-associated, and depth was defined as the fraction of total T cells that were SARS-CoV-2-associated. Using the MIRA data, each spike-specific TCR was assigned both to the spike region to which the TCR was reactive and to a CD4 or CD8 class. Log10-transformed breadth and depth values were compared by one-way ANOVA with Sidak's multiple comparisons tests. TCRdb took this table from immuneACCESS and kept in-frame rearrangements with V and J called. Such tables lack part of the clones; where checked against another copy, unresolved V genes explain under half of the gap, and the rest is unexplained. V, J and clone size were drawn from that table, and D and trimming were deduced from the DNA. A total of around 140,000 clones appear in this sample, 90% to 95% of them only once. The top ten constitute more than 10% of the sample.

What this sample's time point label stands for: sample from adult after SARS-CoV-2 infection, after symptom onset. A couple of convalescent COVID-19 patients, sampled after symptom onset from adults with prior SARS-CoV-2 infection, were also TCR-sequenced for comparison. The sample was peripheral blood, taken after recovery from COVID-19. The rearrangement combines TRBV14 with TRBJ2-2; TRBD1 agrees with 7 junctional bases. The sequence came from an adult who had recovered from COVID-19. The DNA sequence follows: TGTGCCAGCAGCCAAGCAGGGGGCACCGGGGAGCTGTTTTTT. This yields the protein CASSQAGGTGELFF.